The clone carrying this T cell receptor (beta chain) occurred many times. Its antigen is unknown. This specimen belongs to a study of CD8+CD57+ T cells in acquired aplastic anemia. Findings and caveats of the study: Between patients and controls, some 31 CD8+ CDR3 sequences were found in common. Patient and control CD8+ Simpson's diversity was not significantly different.

The length of the CDR3 is 14 residues. Germline-derived CDR1 and CDR2 are SNHLY and FYNNEI. The V end lost 2 bases, the J end lost 5 bases, and 12 bases lay between the germline ends. Previously, flow cytometry had revealed CD8+CD57+ cell expansion in the patients chosen for sequencing. Everyone among the patients had severe acquired aplastic anemia. No therapy was given to patients before blood sampling. Genomic DNA served as template for TCR beta VDJ and CDR3 profiling. TCRdb called the reads again in MiXCR, with one record for every CDR3 protein. The sample holds approximately 190,000 distinct CDR3 sequences; around 47% are singletons and the top ten take approximately 9.4%.

This TCR came from a human donor with aplastic anemia. The sequenced sample was sorted CD4+, CD8+, or CD8+CD57+ T cells (not recorded which) from PBMCs. The rearrangement links TRBV2 to TRBJ1-2; possibly TRBD1 for D (6 bases). The CDR3 DNA sequence: TGTGCCAGCAGTGAATTCAAGGGGGGGTATGGCTACACCTTC. Translated, it gives CASSEFKGGYGYTF.